The 11 T cell receptor beta chains reported below all come from one sample, sequenced in a study of blood T cell repertoires in COVID-19. The table came from immunoSEQ multiplex PCR; TCRdb's copy has only in-frame clones and leaves some out. The sample lists hundreds of thousands of clones; 75% to 90% were seen once. The sequencing sample was made of peripheral blood. These receptors were collected from a woman between 40 and 55 years old who had recovered from COVID-19.

The gene calls are TRBV13 and TRBJ1-2; 11 nucleotides line up with TRBD1. Trimming at V came to 5 bases and at J to 2 bases, leaving 4 bases not matched to a gene. Germline V gene data show CDR1 as PRHDT and CDR2 as FYEKMQ (reference sequence). This CDR3 is built from 15 residues. The CDR3 DNA follows: TGTGCCAGCAGCCAGGGACAGGGGGTCAACTATGGCTACACCTTC. This gives the protein CASSQGQGVNYGYTF.

This chain links TRBV4-3 with TRBJ2-4, with 11 bases that match TRBD1. The CDR3 spans 16 residues. Per the germline V gene, CDR1 is LGHNA and CDR2 is YSLEER. V gave up 1 base and J gave up 6 bases; unmatched junction bases: 5. The CDR3 loop reads CASSQGPGQGGNIQYF. The CDR3 nucleotides read TGCGCCAGCAGCCAAGGTCCGGGACAGGGGGGAAACATTCAGTACTTC.

The chain carries TRBV19 and TRBJ1-3; D may be TRBD1 (6 bases). Per the germline V gene, CDR1 is LNHDA and CDR2 is SQIVND (reference sequence). This CDR3 is built from 13 residues. Trimming took off 5 bases at V and 2 bases at J, with 7 bases between the two ends. The CDR3 sequence: CASSAGAGNTIYF. The CDR3, as DNA: TGTGCCAGTAGTGCAGGGGCTGGAAACACCATATATTTT.

The J gene is TRBJ2-3, the V gene TRBV9, with 12 nucleotides matching TRBD2. This CDR3 region has 15 residues. The V and J ends lost 4 bases and 7 bases, in that order; junction bases with no gene match: 7. The germline V gene encodes CDR1 SGDLS and CDR2 YYNGEE. Here the CDR3 reads CASSMTSGGLNTQYF. Written as DNA, the CDR3 is TGTGCCAGCAGCATGACTAGCGGGGGATTGAATACGCAGTATTTT.

This clone has just a few counts. J is TRBJ2-7 and V is TRBV7-9; TRBD1 matches at 9 bases. Germline values: CDR1 SEHNR, CDR2 FQNEAQ (reference sequence). The CDR3 contains 14 residues. V lost 5 bases, J lost 0 bases, and 2 bases stayed unmatched. The CDR3 loop reads CASSAGQGSYEQYF. CDR3 sequence (DNA): TGTGCCAGCAGCGCGGGACAGGGCTCCTACGAGCAGTACTTC.

The chain links TRBV18 to TRBJ1-1; 11 nucleotides align to TRBD1. This CDR3 spans 17 amino acids. Trimming removed 1 base from V and 2 bases from J; junction bases left unmatched: 6. Germline V gives CDR1 KGHSH, CDR2 LQKENI. DNA of the CDR3: TGTGCCAGCTCACCACGCAGGGGACAGGGGGTCAACACTGAAGCTTTCTTT. Translation gives CASSPRRGQGVNTEAFF.

The rearrangement uses TRBV5-1 and TRBJ2-5; TRBD2 aligns across 7 bases. Per the germline V gene, CDR1 is SGHRS and CDR2 is YFSETQ. With 4 bases clipped from V and 5 bases from J, the junction kept 14 bases outside the gene matches. The CDR3 length is 16 residues. Here the CDR3 reads CASSLGARTSKETQYF. CDR3 sequence (DNA): TGCGCCAGCAGCCTGGGAGCACGGACTAGTAAGGAGACCCAGTACTTC.

The V call is TRBV7-3, the J call TRBJ2-5; 8 bases map to TRBD2. This CDR3 contains 16 residues. The V gene's germline CDR1 is SGHTA and CDR2 FQGTGA. The ends lost 5 bases at V and 7 bases at J; junction bases unmatched: 15. CDR3 in DNA: TGTGCCAGCAGCCACGTAATTAGCGGGGAACGGGGGACCCAGTACTTC. Encoded protein: CASSHVISGERGTQYF. The whole variable domain, filled in from reference TRBV7-3 and TRBJ2-5, reads GAGVSQTPSNKVTEKGKYVELRCDPISGHTALYWYRQSLGQGPEFLIYFQGTGAADDSGLPNDRFFAVRPEGSVSTLKIQRTERGDSAVYLCASSHVISGERGTQYFGPGTRLLVL.

In its sample, this clone was seen a few times. The V gene is TRBV29-1, the J gene TRBJ1-2; a weak D match, TRBD1 (5 bases). V was cut by 6 bases and J by 7 bases, with 15 bases left in between. The CDR3 length is 12 residues. CDR1 is SQVTM, CDR2 ANQGSEA, per germline. The CDR3 region has the DNA TGCAGCGTAGGAGGGGAATTGCGTGGCTACACCTTC. Translated, it gives CSVGGELRGYTF.

This chain connects TRBV28 to TRBJ1-6; D remains unclear. The germline gives CDR1 MDHEN, CDR2 SYDVKM. The CDR3 is made up of 15 amino acids. Trimming removed 3 bases from V and 0 bases from J, with 6 bases in between. The CDR3, as DNA: TGTGCCAGCAGTTTTGTCAACTCCTATAATTCACCCCTCCACTTT. Translated, it gives CASSFVNSYNSPLHF.

The gene calls are TRBV9 and TRBJ1-4; 8 nucleotides match TRBD1. Germline-derived CDR1 and CDR2 are SGDLS and YYNGEE. The CDR3 loop spans 16 amino acids. J lost 3 bases, V lost 2 bases, and 6 bases had no gene match. The CDR3 nucleotides are TGTGCCAGCAGCGTCTCAGGGGGCAGGTCTAATGAAAAACTGTTTTTT. Translated, it gives CASSVSGGRSNEKLFF.